This is a list of T cell receptor beta chains from one sample in a study of blood T cells in healthy people across ages. Via MiXCR, TCRdb re-called the 5' RACE reads, giving one row per CDR3 protein. There are approximately 1,700,000 distinct CDR3 sequences in the sample; 39% occur only once, and 20% to 25% lies in the top ten. Sequenced material: blood. All receptors derive from a human donor in good health. Each CDR3 is given with its conserved first and last residue. The D gene is left open where the match is weak. For some rows the clone size is stated as once, few or many, or as a class when expanded; others skip it.

>TRBV21-1|TRBJ2-4|NA|NA
CASSKAAGATNIQYF
TGTGCCAGCAGCAAAGCGGCAGGGGCCACAAACATTCAGTACTTC
>TRBV6-6|TRBJ2-2|NA|few
CASSYSGGYTGELFF
TGTGCCAGCAGTTACTCGGGGGGTTACACCGGGGAGCTGTTTTTT
>TRBV6-2/TRBV6-3|TRBJ1-1|NA|NA
CASRSTGEAFF
TGTGCCAGCAGGTCCACAGGGGAAGCTTTCTTT
>TRBV11-2|TRBJ2-7|TRBD2|few
CATSGGITYEQYF
TGTGCGACCAGCGGGGGTATCACCTACGAGCAGTACTTC
>TRBV28|TRBJ2-3|TRBD2|NA
CASTYLAGGTDTQYF
TGTGCCAGCACCTACCTAGCGGGGGGAACAGATACGCAGTATTTT
>TRBV28|TRBJ2-1|NA|NA
CASSPVDRREQFF
TGTGCCAGCAGTCCCGTCGACAGGAGGGAGCAGTTCTTC
>TRBV28|TRBJ2-3|TRBD2|few
CASTQPRGVSTDTQYF
TGTGCCAGCACTCAGCCGCGGGGGGTGTCCACAGATACGCAGTATTTT
>TRBV9|TRBJ2-5|NA|few
CASSVGKAQETQYF
TGTGCCAGCAGCGTAGGGAAAGCACAAGAGACCCAGTACTTC
>TRBV6-2/TRBV6-3|TRBJ1-1|NA|few
CASSSPRVGDTEAFF
TGTGCCAGCAGTTCCCCTAGGGTCGGAGACACTGAAGCTTTCTTT
>TRBV20-1|TRBJ2-3|TRBD2|NA
CSARDSGAGVTDTQYF
TGCAGTGCTAGAGATTCTGGAGCGGGGGTCACAGATACGCAGTATTTT
>TRBV7-2|TRBJ1-2|NA|NA
CASSLVRSSNYGYTF
TGTGCCAGCAGCTTAGTAAGGTCGTCTAACTATGGCTACACCTTC
>TRBV5-1|TRBJ2-5|NA|NA
CASSLDARTSRETQYF
TGCGCCAGCAGCTTGGATGCGCGAACCTCCAGAGAGACCCAGTACTTC